Listed below are T cell receptor beta chains from one sample, sequenced in a study of cytomegalovirus exposure and HLA in healthy donors. Assay: immunoSEQ multiplex PCR; the TCRdb copy retains only in-frame clones and omits some. The sample lists about 120,000 clones; over 8.5% were seen once. The sequencing input was PBMCs. Receptor source: a woman between 40 and 50 years old in good health and CMV-seropositive. CDR3s leave out the opening cysteine and the closing phenylalanine or tryptophan.

j_call v_call cdr3_aa
TRBJ1-5 TRBV7-8 ASSPRDSSNQPQH
TRBJ2-5 TRBV2 ASRSVETQY
TRBJ1-1 TRBV7-8 ASSLAQGTAF
TRBJ2-2 TRBV2 ASRRDRDTGELF
TRBJ2-3 TRBV30 AWSAGLAGSSTDTQY
TRBJ2-7 TRBV7-2 ASSLDSAGSSYEQY
TRBJ1-2 TRBV5-1 ASSPRTGALANYGYT
TRBJ2-7 TRBV5-4 ASSETGQGTYEQY
TRBJ1-5 TRBV9 ASSVDSHSNQPQH
TRBJ1-2 TRBV19 ASSPGNNYGYT
TRBJ1-4 TRBV10-1 ASSHGVNNEKLF
TRBJ2-7 TRBV7-7 ASSLSRDSSYEQY
TRBJ2-7 TRBV11-2 ASSLNTYEQY
TRBJ2-1 TRBV5-4 ASSLTSGGASNEQF
TRBJ1-2 TRBV25-1 ASSNPGQGAHGYT
TRBJ1-5 TRBV28 ASSFARFQPQH
TRBJ1-2 TRBV6-5 ASSPAGKEFYGYT
TRBJ2-5 TRBV13 ASSDTTSGDQETQY
TRBJ1-2 TRBV9 ASRVDRDANYGYT
TRBJ1-1 TRBV30 AWKTALNTEAF
TRBJ1-1 TRBV6-1 ASSETGAPNTEAF
TRBJ1-4 TRBV5-1 ASSITGHNEKLF
TRBJ1-1 TRBV10-3 AISEFSGAGGTEAF
TRBJ1-1 TRBV19 ASSIVTGAMNTEAF
TRBJ1-2 TRBV7-8 ASSQAHSGTGSGYT
TRBJ1-5 TRBV2 ASSGLQGSNQPQH
TRBJ1-5 TRBV4-1 ASSQEGVTNQPQH
TRBJ2-3 TRBV19 ASSTRTGGTDTQY
TRBJ1-2 TRBV5-1 ASSRGTGTNYGYT
TRBJ1-1 TRBV9 ASSVTQYSNTEAF
TRBJ1-5 TRBV28 ASSLPGGGSNQPQH
TRBJ1-2 TRBV30 AWKQGYGYT
TRBJ2-2 TRBV18 ASRQDITGELF
TRBJ1-2 TRBV19 ASRPGQHNYGYT
TRBJ2-7 TRBV28 ASSSWDRSYEQY
TRBJ2-7 TRBV19 ASRTGAMGSYEQY
TRBJ1-1 TRBV7-9 ASSLGKGTGGENTEAF
TRBJ1-1 TRBV10-3 AISGDRGMDTEAF
TRBJ2-1 TRBV7-3 ASSLMSSDEQF